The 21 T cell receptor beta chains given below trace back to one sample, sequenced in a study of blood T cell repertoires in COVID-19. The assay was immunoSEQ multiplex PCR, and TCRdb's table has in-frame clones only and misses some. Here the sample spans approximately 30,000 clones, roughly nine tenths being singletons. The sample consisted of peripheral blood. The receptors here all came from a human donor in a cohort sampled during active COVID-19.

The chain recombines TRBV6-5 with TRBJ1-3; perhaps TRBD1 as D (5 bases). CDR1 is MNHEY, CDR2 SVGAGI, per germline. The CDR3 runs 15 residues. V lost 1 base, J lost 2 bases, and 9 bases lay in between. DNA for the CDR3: TGTGCCAGCAGTTACTTTGGGGGGGCTGGAAACACCATATATTTT. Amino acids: CASSYFGGAGNTIYF.

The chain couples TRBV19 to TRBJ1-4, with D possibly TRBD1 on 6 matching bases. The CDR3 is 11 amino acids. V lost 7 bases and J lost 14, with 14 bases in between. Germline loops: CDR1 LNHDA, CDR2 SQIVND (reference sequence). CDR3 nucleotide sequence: TGTGCCAGTACCGCCGACAGGTCTCTGTTTTTT. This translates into CASTADRSLFF.

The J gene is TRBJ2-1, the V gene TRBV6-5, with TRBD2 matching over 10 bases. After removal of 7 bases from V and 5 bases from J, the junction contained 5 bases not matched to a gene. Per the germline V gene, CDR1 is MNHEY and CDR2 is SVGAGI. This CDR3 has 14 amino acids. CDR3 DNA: TGTGCCAGCACCGGACTAGCGGATAACAATGAGCAGTTCTTC. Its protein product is CASTGLADNNEQFF.

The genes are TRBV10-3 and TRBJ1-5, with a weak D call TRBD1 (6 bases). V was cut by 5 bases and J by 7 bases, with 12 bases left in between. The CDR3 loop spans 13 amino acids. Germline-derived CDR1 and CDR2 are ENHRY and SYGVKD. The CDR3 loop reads CAISQQGSQPQHF. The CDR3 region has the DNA TGTGCCATCAGTCAACAGGGTTCACAGCCCCAGCATTTT.

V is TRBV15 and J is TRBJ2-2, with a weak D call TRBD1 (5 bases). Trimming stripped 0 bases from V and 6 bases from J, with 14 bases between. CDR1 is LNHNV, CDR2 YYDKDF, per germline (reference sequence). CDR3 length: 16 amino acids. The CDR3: CATSRDLLGVAGELFF. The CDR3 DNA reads TGTGCCACCAGCAGAGACCTCCTAGGGGTGGCCGGGGAGCTGTTTTTT.

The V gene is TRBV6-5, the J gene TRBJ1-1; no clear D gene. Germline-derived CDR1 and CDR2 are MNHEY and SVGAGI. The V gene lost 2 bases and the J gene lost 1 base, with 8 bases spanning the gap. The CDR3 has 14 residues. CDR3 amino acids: CASSYGESNTEAFF. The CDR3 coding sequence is TGTGCCAGCAGTTACGGGGAGTCGAACACTGAAGCTTTCTTT.

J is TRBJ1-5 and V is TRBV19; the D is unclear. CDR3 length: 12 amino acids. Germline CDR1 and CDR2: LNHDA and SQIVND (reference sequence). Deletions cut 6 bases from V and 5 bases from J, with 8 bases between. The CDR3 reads CASSFADQPQHF. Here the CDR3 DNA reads TGTGCCAGTAGCTTCGCAGATCAGCCCCAGCATTTT.

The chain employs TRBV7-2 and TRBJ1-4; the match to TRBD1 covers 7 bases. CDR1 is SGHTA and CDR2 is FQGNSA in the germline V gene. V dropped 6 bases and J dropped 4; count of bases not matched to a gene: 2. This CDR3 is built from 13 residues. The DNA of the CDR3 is TGTGCCAGCAGTCGGGACAGTAATGAAAAACTGTTTTTT. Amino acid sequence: CASSRDSNEKLFF. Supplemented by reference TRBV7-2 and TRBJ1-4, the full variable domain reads GAGVSQSPSNKVTEKGKDVELRCDPISGHTALYWYRQSLGQGLEFLIYFQGNSAPDKSGLPSDRFSAERTGGSVSTLTIQRTQQEDSAVYLCASSRDSNEKLFFGSGTQLSVL.

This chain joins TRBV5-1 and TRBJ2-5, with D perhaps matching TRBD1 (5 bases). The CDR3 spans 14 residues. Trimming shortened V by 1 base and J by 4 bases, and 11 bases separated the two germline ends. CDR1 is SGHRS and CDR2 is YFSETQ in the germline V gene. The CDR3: CASSLIGVSETQYF. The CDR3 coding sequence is TGCGCCAGCAGCTTGATAGGGGTATCAGAGACCCAGTACTTC.

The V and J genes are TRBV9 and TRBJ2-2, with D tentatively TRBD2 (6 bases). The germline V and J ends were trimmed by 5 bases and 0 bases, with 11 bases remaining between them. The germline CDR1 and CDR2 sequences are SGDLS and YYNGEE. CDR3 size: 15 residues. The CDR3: CASREGPANTGELFF. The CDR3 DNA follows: TGTGCCAGCAGGGAGGGACCAGCGAACACCGGGGAGCTGTTTTTT.

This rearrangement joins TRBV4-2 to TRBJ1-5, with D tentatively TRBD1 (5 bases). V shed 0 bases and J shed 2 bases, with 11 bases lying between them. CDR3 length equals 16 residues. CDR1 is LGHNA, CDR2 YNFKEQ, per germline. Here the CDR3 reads CASSQEEGSGNQPQHF. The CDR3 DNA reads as TGTGCCAGCAGCCAAGAGGAGGGGAGCGGCAATCAGCCCCAGCATTTT.

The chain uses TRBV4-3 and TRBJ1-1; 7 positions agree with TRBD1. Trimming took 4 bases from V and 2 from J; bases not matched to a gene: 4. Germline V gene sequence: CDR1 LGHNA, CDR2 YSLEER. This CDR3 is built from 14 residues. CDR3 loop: CASSRGTANTEAFF. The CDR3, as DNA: TGCGCCAGCAGCCGCGGGACAGCTAACACTGAAGCTTTCTTT.

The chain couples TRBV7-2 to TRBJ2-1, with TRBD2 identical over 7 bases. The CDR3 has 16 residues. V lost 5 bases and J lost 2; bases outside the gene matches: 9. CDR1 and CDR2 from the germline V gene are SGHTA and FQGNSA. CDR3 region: CASSDGTTPAYNEQFF. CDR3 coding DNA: TGTGCCAGCAGCGATGGGACTACCCCGGCCTACAATGAGCAGTTCTTC.

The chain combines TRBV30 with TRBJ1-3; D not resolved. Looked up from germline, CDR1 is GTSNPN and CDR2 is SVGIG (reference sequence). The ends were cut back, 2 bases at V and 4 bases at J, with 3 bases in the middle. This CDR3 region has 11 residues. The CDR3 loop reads CAWSLGNTIYF. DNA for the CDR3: TGTGCCTGGAGTCTGGGAAACACCATATATTTT.

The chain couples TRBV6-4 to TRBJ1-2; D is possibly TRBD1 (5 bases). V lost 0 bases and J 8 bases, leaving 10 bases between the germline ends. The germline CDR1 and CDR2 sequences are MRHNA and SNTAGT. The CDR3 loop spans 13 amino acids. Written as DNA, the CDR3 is TGTGCCAGCAGTGACTCAAGGGGATGGGGCTACACCTTC. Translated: CASSDSRGWGYTF.

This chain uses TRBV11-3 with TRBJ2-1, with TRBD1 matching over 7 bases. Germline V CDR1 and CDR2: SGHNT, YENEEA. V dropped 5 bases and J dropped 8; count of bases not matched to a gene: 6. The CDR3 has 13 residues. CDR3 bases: TGTGCCAGCAGCATTGACAGGGCGGATGAGCAGTTCTTC. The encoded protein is CASSIDRADEQFF.

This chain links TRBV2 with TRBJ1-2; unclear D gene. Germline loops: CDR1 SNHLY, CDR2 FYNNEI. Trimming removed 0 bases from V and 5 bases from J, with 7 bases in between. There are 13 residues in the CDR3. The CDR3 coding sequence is TGTGCCAGCAGTGAAGCGGGCAGATATGGCTACACCTTC. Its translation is CASSEAGRYGYTF.

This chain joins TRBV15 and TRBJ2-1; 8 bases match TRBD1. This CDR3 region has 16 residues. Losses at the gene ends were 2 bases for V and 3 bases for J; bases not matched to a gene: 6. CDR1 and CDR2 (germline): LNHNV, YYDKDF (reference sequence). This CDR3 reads CATSRTFDRGYNEQFF. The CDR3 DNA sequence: TGTGCCACCAGCAGAACCTTTGACAGGGGCTACAATGAGCAGTTCTTC.

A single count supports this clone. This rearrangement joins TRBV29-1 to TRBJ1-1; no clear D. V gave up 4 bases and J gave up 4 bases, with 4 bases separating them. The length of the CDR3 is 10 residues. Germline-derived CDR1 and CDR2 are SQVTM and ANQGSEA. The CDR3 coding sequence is TGCAGCGTTGGGGCCACTGAAGCTTTCTTT. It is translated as CSVGATEAFF.

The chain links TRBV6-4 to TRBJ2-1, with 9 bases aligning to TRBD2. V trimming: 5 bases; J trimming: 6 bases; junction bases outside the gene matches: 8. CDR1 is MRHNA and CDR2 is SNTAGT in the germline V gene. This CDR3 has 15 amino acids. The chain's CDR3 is CASSLLAGSVNEQFF. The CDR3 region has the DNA TGTGCCAGCAGTCTCCTAGCGGGGTCCGTCAATGAGCAGTTCTTC.

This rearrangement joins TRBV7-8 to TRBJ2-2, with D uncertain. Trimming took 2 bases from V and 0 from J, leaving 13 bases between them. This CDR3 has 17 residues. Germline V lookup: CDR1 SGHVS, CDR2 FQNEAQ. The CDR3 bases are TGTGCCAGCAGCTTAACTCTGGGCAAGGCGAACACCGGGGAGCTGTTTTTT. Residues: CASSLTLGKANTGELFF. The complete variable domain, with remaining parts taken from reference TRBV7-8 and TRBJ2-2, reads GAGVSQSPRYKVAKRGQDVALRCDPISGHVSLFWYQQALGQGPEFLTYFQNEAQLDKSGLPSDRFFAERPEGSVSTLKIQRTQQEDSAVYLCASSLTLGKANTGELFFGEGSRLTVL.